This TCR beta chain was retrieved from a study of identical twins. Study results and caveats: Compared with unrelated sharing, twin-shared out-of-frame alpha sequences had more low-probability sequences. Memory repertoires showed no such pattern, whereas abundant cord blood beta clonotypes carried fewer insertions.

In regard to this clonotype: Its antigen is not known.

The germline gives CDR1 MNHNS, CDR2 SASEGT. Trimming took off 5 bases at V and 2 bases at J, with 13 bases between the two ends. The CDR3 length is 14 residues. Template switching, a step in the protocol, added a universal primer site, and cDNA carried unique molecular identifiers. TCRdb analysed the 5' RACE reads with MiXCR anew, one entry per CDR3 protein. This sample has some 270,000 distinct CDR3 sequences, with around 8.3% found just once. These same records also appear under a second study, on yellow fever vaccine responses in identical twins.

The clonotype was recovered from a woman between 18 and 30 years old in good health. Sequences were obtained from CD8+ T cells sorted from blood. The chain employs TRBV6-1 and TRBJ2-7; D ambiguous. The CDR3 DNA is TGTGCCAGCAGTCCGGCCCCCAGTACCTACGAGCAGTACTTC. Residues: CASSPAPSTYEQYF.